The T cell receptor (beta chain) under discussion was sequenced for a study of T cell responses to AZD1222 COVID-19 vaccine (dated by TCRdb to 2020 to 2022). For the wider study: AZD1222 recipients given second doses at about 4 weeks or at about 12 weeks were pooled, since spike-specific TCR depth and breadth were not found to differ between the two schedules. A total of about 240 trial participants underwent TCR sequencing, of whom 207 received two doses of AZD1222 and about 26 received two doses of the MenACWY control vaccine. Trial participants were enrolled into age subgroups of 18-55, 56-69 and 70-plus years, which contained approximately 150, 28 and 58 TCR-sequenced participants, respectively.

The CDR3 regions of human TCRbeta chains were subjected to immunosequencing. In the original analysis: TCRs in the repertoires were matched against a reference library of SARS-CoV-2-specific TCRs that had been generated with the MIRA antigen-specificity platform. Breadth was defined as the fraction of unique TCRs that were SARS-CoV-2-associated. Depth was defined as the fraction of total T cells that were SARS-CoV-2-associated. Using the MIRA data, each spike-specific TCR was assigned both to the spike region to which the TCR was reactive and to a CD4 or CD8 class. Log10-transformed breadth and depth values were compared by one-way ANOVA with Sidak's multiple comparisons tests. What TCRdb holds here is the immuneACCESS table cut down to in-frame rearrangements. Part of the clones is not present; checked against another copy, under half of the missing clones reflect an unresolved V gene, and the others are unexplained. D and trimming were read from the DNA, whereas the V and J calls and clone size are those reported in that table. The sample table contains around 99,000 clones; only one count was recorded for around 87% of them. Around 4.8% of the sample rests with the top ten.

Points on this clone: This clone's antigen is unknown. No much larger clone is present one base from it, and per-base qualities are unavailable.

Study-wide findings and limitations: Spike-specific TCR breadth and depth rose significantly after two AZD1222 doses compared with day 0 and with MenACWY recipients. In the small 56-69-year group, the increase in depth fell short of significance, most likely because of low power. Because no day 14 peak-response samples were available, repertoires were characterized only after the peak T cell response. The whole spike protein was spanned by vaccine-associated CD4 TCRs, and dominant responses were seen in regions 160-218 and 743-854. Reportedly, close to half of the unique spike-specific TCRs recognized epitopes lying outside the regions that are mutated in the B.1.351 and B.1.1.7 variants. Conclusions about previously exposed vaccinees are limited because only five or six AZD1222 recipients were SARS-CoV-2 seropositive at baseline. Participants were mostly white British and included more females than males, and it was suggested by the authors that clonal diversity may have been underestimated.

The germline V gene sets CDR1 to MNHEY and CDR2 to SVGEGT. Measured from the cysteine to the phenylalanine, the CDR3 is 17 residues long. Kept here is only the CDR3 DNA, which spans 51 bases and is read in frame from base 1. The germline V and J ends show losses of 5 bases and 7 bases respectively, and no gene match explains 15 bases of the junction. Read against the paper, the sample's time point label means: baseline before first vaccination. Vaccinee samples came from UK trials COV001 and COV002, including a single-blind randomized controlled phase 2/3 trial of AZD1222 (ChAdOx1 nCoV-19) in healthy adults. Trial participant PBMC samples were collected at day 0 and day 28 after the second dose for TCRbeta chain sequencing.

The sequence joins TRBV6-2 or TRBV6-3 to TRBJ2-1; TRBD2 agrees with 9 junctional bases. The TCR was taken from an adult in good health. The sample in question was peripheral blood, obtained on day 0 of AZD1222 vaccination. The CDR3 region reads CASSRPLFSGSVNEQFF. The nucleotide sequence is given as TGTGCCAGCAGTCGGCCTCTTTTTAGCGGGAGCGTTAATGAGCAGTTCTTC.